This TCR beta chain was recovered during a study of OX40 agonist ivuxolimab in advanced cancers. Study details: Males comprised 70% to 85% of the group, whose mean age was approximately 60 years (range 23 to 79). Findings and limits, study-wide: In the 0.1-3.0 mg/kg groups, partial responders showed among the lowest expansion. Averaged across samples, CD8+ T cells carried more expanded clones than CD4+ did.

This clone was recorded only once. Antigen specificity is unknown. This table comes from immunoSEQ multiplex PCR, and its TCRdb copy is limited to in-frame clones, with some not included. The sample consists of about 81,000 clones, approximately 90% of them appearing once. The CDR3 spans 15 residues. Germline CDR1 and CDR2: SGHVS and FQNEAQ. After removal of 5 bases from V and 0 bases from J, the junction contained 6 bases not matched to a gene. This sequence was found in an adult with an advanced solid tumor such as melanoma, head and neck, liver or kidney cancer. The source material was CD4+ or CD8+ T cells sorted from blood, sampled in a trial of the OX40 agonist ivuxolimab. The genes are TRBV7-8 and TRBJ1-1, with 7 bases fitting TRBD1. The CDR3 protein is CASSIDRVVNTEAFF. CDR3 nucleotide sequence: TGTGCCAGCAGCATCGACAGGGTTGTGAACACTGAAGCTTTCTTT.